Each of the 11 T cell receptor beta chains below was sequenced from the same sample in a study of blood T cell repertoires in COVID-19. TCRdb keeps only in-frame clones here, not all; method: immunoSEQ multiplex PCR. This table has under 250,000 clones, around nine tenths appearing once. The sample taken for sequencing was peripheral blood. Receptors were obtained from a man aged 40-55 years with acute or convalescent COVID-19.

The V gene is TRBV12-3 or TRBV12-4, the J gene TRBJ1-5, with TRBD1 identical over 9 bases. The V segment lost 7 bases and the J segment 7 bases; nucleotides outside the gene matches: 2. The CDR3 has 12 amino acids. The CDR3 DNA sequence: TGTGCCAGCAACAGGGGGCAACAGCCCCAGCATTTT. This sequence encodes CASNRGQQPQHF.

This chain links TRBV6-6 with TRBJ1-2, with TRBD1 matching 8 bases. V shed 4 bases and J 4 bases; nucleotides not matched to a gene: 5. CDR3 size: 14 residues. CDR1 is MNHNY and CDR2 is SVGAGI in the germline V gene (reference sequence). CDR3 sequence (DNA): TGTGCCAGCAGTTGGGGGACAGGAGGCTATGGCTACACCTTC. It codes for CASSWGTGGYGYTF.

The rearrangement links TRBV19 to TRBJ2-2, with 8 nucleotides matching TRBD1. Germline lookup yields CDR1 LNHDA and CDR2 SQIVND (reference sequence). J gave up 6 bases and V 3 bases, and 15 bases lay outside the gene matches. The CDR3 runs 18 residues. CDR3 residues: CASSIRERWQGAAGELFF. CDR3 in DNA: TGTGCCAGTAGTATTAGGGAGAGGTGGCAGGGGGCTGCCGGGGAGCTGTTTTTT.

The CDR3 region has the DNA TGCGCCAGCACTGGAGGCTCGGATGAAAAACTGTTTTTT. Protein product: CASTGGSDEKLFF. The chain joins TRBV5-1 to TRBJ1-4; D ambiguous. V was pared by 6 bases and J by 6 bases, with 12 bases between. The CDR3 is made up of 13 amino acids. Germline CDR1 and CDR2: SGHRS and YFSETQ.

This clone was counted a single time. At one of its ends the junction is not consistent with the germline gene, which may arise from a read error. CDR3 loop: CASSPDDRGPRDF. The CDR3 DNA sequence: TGTGCCAGCAGCCCGGACGACAGGGGACCAAGGGACTTC. The chain carries TRBV7-6 and TRBJ2-7; 8 nucleotides line up with TRBD1. Germline CDR1 and CDR2: SGHVS and FNYEAQ. There are 13 residues in the CDR3.

The chain recombines TRBV6-5 with TRBJ2-7; 13 bases agree with TRBD2. V was clipped by 2 bases and J by 3 bases; unmatched bases: 4. In germline, CDR1 is MNHEY, CDR2 SVGAGI. The CDR3 loop spans 16 amino acids. The CDR3 coding sequence is TGTGCCAGCAGTTACGGGACTAGCGGGGCATACTACGAGCAGTACTTC. As protein: CASSYGTSGAYYEQYF.

This rearrangement joins TRBV4-1 to TRBJ2-3, with D possibly being TRBD2 (5 bases). Trimming took off 0 bases at V and 3 bases at J, with 10 bases between the two ends. The CDR3 is made up of 15 amino acids. Germline lookup yields CDR1 MGHRA and CDR2 YSYEKL. CDR3 nucleotide sequence: TGCGCCAGCAGCCAAGATCCGGGGTTGACAGATACGCAGTATTTT. It encodes CASSQDPGLTDTQYF.

The rearrangement joins TRBV4-1 to TRBJ2-1; a possible D gene is TRBD1 (6 bases). The germline V gene encodes CDR1 MGHRA and CDR2 YSYEKL. This CDR3 region has 18 residues. With 4 bases removed from V and 8 bases from J, the gap between germline ends came to 27 bases. CDR3 DNA: TGCGCCAGCAGCCCCACACCCCTCAGACAGGCCGGAGATTATGAGCAGTTCTTC. It translates to CASSPTPLRQAGDYEQFF.

The V gene is TRBV11-2, the J gene TRBJ2-1; TRBD1 matches at 7 bases. Looked up from germline, CDR1 is SGHAT and CDR2 is FQNNGV. With 10 bases clipped from V and 4 bases from J, the junction kept 7 bases outside the gene matches. The CDR3 runs to 13 residues. The CDR3 region has the DNA TGTGCCACCTGGGCAGGGGGATACAATGAGCAGTTCTTC. Its translation: CATWAGGYNEQFF.

This clone was counted between two and nine times. The chain links TRBV4-3 to TRBJ2-6; weak D call: TRBD2 (6 bases). Germline CDR1 reads LGHNA; CDR2 reads YSLEER. The CDR3 has 17 amino acids. Trimming pared 3 bases from V and 0 bases from J, leaving 12 bases between. The DNA of the CDR3 is TGCGCCAGCAGCCATGGGGGGAAATACTCTGGGGCCAACGTCCTGACTTTC. Protein: CASSHGGKYSGANVLTF.

The chain is built from TRBV28 and TRBJ2-2; TRBD2 matches 9 bases. The germline gives CDR1 MDHEN, CDR2 SYDVKM. CDR3 length equals 18 residues. J gave up 3 bases and V 2 bases, and 10 bases lay outside the gene matches. The CDR3 DNA reads as TGTGCCAGCAGTTTAGGATCTATAGCGGGAGTGTACACCGGGGAGCTGTTTTTT. This sequence encodes CASSLGSIAGVYTGELFF.